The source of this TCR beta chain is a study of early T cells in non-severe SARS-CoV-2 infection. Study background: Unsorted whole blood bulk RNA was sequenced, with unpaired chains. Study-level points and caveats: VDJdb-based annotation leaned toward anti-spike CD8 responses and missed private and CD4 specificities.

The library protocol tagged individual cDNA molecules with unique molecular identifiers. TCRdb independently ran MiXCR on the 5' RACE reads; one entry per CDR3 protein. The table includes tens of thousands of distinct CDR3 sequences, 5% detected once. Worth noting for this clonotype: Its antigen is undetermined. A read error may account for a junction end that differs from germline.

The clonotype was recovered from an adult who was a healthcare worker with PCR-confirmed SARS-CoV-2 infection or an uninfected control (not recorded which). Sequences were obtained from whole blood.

The CDR3 DNA reads TGTGCCAGCAGTACCCAAGAAGGGTTACGGACTGTCTTC. The encoded protein is CASSTQEGLRTVF. This sequence joins TRBV25-1 and TRBJ2-7, with D perhaps TRBD2 (5 bases). This CDR3 contains 13 residues. Germline V gives CDR1 MGHDK, CDR2 SYGVNS.